The present T cell receptor (beta chain) was sequenced within a study of T cell responses to AZD1222 COVID-19 vaccine. Profiled with immunoSEQ multiplex PCR; TCRdb holds only in-frame clones, not every one. The sample lists around 170,000 clones, approximately 90% occurring once. Germline V gene sequence: CDR1 SGDLS, CDR2 YYNGEE. This CDR3 comprises 16 residues. Trimming stripped 3 bases from V and 4 bases from J, with 19 bases between. The clonotype comes from an adult in good health. V is TRBV9 and J is TRBJ1-2; the D gene is possibly TRBD1 (6 bases). Sequencing was performed on peripheral blood, taken on day 0 of AZD1222 vaccination. CDR3 DNA: TGTGCCAGCAGCGCTGCCCCAGGACAGTTTGGCTATGGCTACACCTTC. Amino acid sequence: CASSAAPGQFGYGYTF.